This T cell receptor beta chain was recovered during a study of human T cells and chemical hapten exposure. V lost 1 base, J lost 5 bases, and 6 bases lay in between. The CDR3 consists of 12 residues. Germline CDR1 reads SGHRS; CDR2 reads YFSETQ. MiXCR was run by TCRdb on the RACE reads, yielding one entry per CDR3 protein. The table includes 50,000 or so distinct CDR3 sequences, 4.4% detected once. The sample's time point: healthy volunteer bleed at 2 weeks. Total RNA came from unfractionated whole blood. Source material: whole blood. This receptor was identified in a human donor in good health. Some clones in this sample may be carry-over from other donors' samples. The chain recombines TRBV5-1 with TRBJ2-5, with D unclear. CDR3 sequence: CASSLFQETQYF. Written as DNA, the CDR3 is TGCGCCAGCAGCTTGTTTCAGGAGACCCAGTACTTC. Full variable domain (missing parts from reference TRBV5-1 and TRBJ2-5): KAGVTQTPRYLIKTRGQQVTLSCSPISGHRSVSWYQQTPGQGLQFLFEYFSETQRNKGNFPGRFSGRQFSNSRSEMNVSTLELGDSALYLCASSLFQETQYFGPGTRLLVL.